What follows is one T cell receptor (beta chain) and its context. What it recognizes is unknown. This entry belongs to a study of cytomegalovirus exposure and HLA in healthy donors. The study's findings and limits: TCR beta chain V- and J-gene trimming was linked, in a later analysis, to a missense variant in DCLRE1C.

V lost 6 bases, J lost 4 bases, and 6 bases stayed unmatched. Germline CDR1 SGHRS, CDR2 YFSETQ. The CDR3 is 14 residues long. Primers for the PCR totalled 60 Vbeta and 13 Jbeta. Sequencing was performed with immunoSEQ multiplex PCR; in TCRdb, only in-frame clones are kept and a portion is missing. The table records 130,000 or so clones, approximately 77% of them present only once. This receptor was obtained from a woman between 35 and 50 years old in good health and CMV-seronegative. The chain links TRBV5-1 to TRBJ1-1, with 10 bases lining up with TRBD1. The material sequenced was PBMCs. The CDR3, as DNA: TGCGCCAGCAACGCGGGACAGGGGTCCACTGAAGCTTTCTTT. Translated: CASNAGQGSTEAFF. Variable domain in full (rest from reference TRBV5-1 and TRBJ1-1): KAGVTQTPRYLIKTRGQQVTLSCSPISGHRSVSWYQQTPGQGLQFLFEYFSETQRNKGNFPGRFSGRQFSNSRSEMNVSTLELGDSALYLCASNAGQGSTEAFFGQGTRLTVV.